This T cell receptor (beta chain) appears in the sequencing data of a study of blood T cell repertoires in COVID-19. Study background: Donors in the United States, Italy and Spain gave samples during acute or convalescent COVID-19.

This clone was detected only once. Enrolled during active infection, Seattle patients were then followed longitudinally. As originally analysed: Counts of nucleated cells, estimated from reference gene primer amplification, were obtained. TCRdb's copy holds only in-frame clones and misses some; the assay was immunoSEQ multiplex PCR. V, J and clone size are taken as reported in that table, and D and trimming were inferred from the DNA itself. This table has around 250,000 clones, 75% to 90% appearing once. Trimming stripped 6 bases from V and 3 bases from J, with 11 bases between. Germline CDR1 reads LGHDT; CDR2 reads YNNKEL (reference sequence). The CDR3 extends over 14 amino acids.

The rearrangement links TRBV3-1 (or the pseudogene TRBV3-2) to TRBJ2-2; TRBD1 is a possible D gene (6 bases). The sample comprised peripheral blood. The receptor's source is a woman in her 70s with COVID-19, enrolled during active disease. CDR3 sequence reads: CASSLAGDTGELFF. CDR3 DNA: TGTGCCAGCAGTCTCGCAGGGGACACCGGGGAGCTGTTTTTT.